The 17 T cell receptor beta chains in this list originate from one sample, sequenced in a study of CD8 T cells in Susac syndrome (dated by TCRdb to about 2019). Libraries came from the immunoSEQ multiplex PCR assay. RNA was extracted with the RNeasy kit and about 0.5 to 1 ug was reverse transcribed using random hexamers. The public reads were run again by TCRdb, first through fastp at Q25 and then through MiXCR, and only productive beta chains were kept. Merged by CDR3 protein, the rows form single entries marked with the most common genes and DNA. The sample profile shows 150,000 to 180,000 distinct CDR3 sequences; roughly 95% of them were found once. 0.16% of the sample goes to the ten largest clones. The sequenced material came from CD4+ T cells from PBMCs. All receptors come from a human donor with Susac syndrome.

The chain uses TRBV12-5 and TRBJ2-7, with unresolved D. This CDR3 spans 12 amino acids. Trimming shortened V by 6 bases and J by 3 bases, and 9 bases separated the two germline ends. In germline, CDR1 is LGHNT, CDR2 FRNRAP. The CDR3 DNA is TGTGCTAGTGGACTCGATATCTACGAGCAGTACTTC. This gives the protein CASGLDIYEQYF.

This clonotype showed up just once. The chain uses TRBV7-9 and TRBJ1-4; D is perhaps TRBD1 (5 bases). V was cut by 3 bases and J by 0 bases, with 14 bases left in between. The CDR3 has 17 amino acids. CDR1 is SEHNR and CDR2 is FQNEAQ in the germline V gene (reference sequence). The CDR3 DNA reads as TGTGCCAGCAGCTTGGGACGGACGATTGCAACTAATGAAAAACTGTTTTTT. Protein product: CASSLGRTIATNEKLFF.

This sequence joins TRBV20-1 and TRBJ1-5; D uncertain. V lost 6 bases, J lost 1 base, and 19 bases lay in between. The CDR3 is made up of 16 amino acids. Germline CDR1 DFQATT, CDR2 SNEGSKA (reference sequence). The CDR3 bases are TGCAGTGCCTCCAAAGCTGGGCTCGGAAGCAATCAGCCCCAGCATTTT. This encodes CSASKAGLGSNQPQHF.

The chain is built from TRBV12-3 or TRBV12-4 and TRBJ1-2, with TRBD1 matching 7 bases. The length of the CDR3 is 13 residues. V lost 8 bases and J lost 3; bases outside the gene matches: 6. CDR3 nucleotides: TGTGCCAGCGGAATCACAGGGGACTATGGCTACACCTTC. This codes for CASGITGDYGYTF.

This clonotype was recorded only once. The rearrangement links TRBV9 to TRBJ2-5, with 10 positions matching TRBD2. J was trimmed by 5 bases and V by 0 bases; bases with no gene match: 7. CDR1 is SGDLS, CDR2 YYNGEE, per germline. The CDR3 totals 16 residues. The CDR3 DNA reads TGTGCCAGCAGCGTAGGTCTAGCGGGGGCAGGGGAGACCCAGTACTTC. It is translated as CASSVGLAGAGETQYF.

DNA of the CDR3: TGTGCCACCAGCAGAGATACAGGGGGAAAATATGGCTACACCTTC. Residues: CATSRDTGGKYGYTF. The rearrangement links TRBV15 to TRBJ1-2; TRBD1 aligns across 8 bases. With V trimmed by 0 bases and J by 5 bases, 5 bases remained unmatched. This CDR3 is built from 15 residues. Germline V gene sequence: CDR1 LNHNV, CDR2 YYDKDF (reference sequence).

V gene TRBV12-3 or TRBV12-4 combines with J gene TRBJ1-6, with 10 bases identical to TRBD1. The V and J ends lost 7 bases and 10 bases, in that order; junction bases with no gene match: 7. CDR3 size: 14 residues. The CDR3 loop reads CASTGTGEGSPLHF. CDR3 DNA sequence: TGTGCCAGCACCGGGACAGGGGAAGGATCACCCCTCCACTTT.

This clonotype was seen only once. CDR3 nucleotide sequence: TGTGCCAGCAGTTATTCGGGTTCCTACGAGCAGTACTTC. It yields the protein CASSYSGSYEQYF. V and J are TRBV6-6 and TRBJ2-7; no clear D. The CDR3 is made up of 13 amino acids. V lost 3 bases to trimming and J lost 1 base, with 7 bases between them. The germline CDR1 and CDR2 sequences are MNHNY and SVGAGI (reference sequence).

The genes are TRBV2 and TRBJ2-5; no firm D call. The germline V gene has CDR1 SNHLY and CDR2 FYNNEI. Trimming pared 1 base from V and 2 bases from J, leaving 2 bases between. The CDR3 has 12 residues. DNA for the CDR3: TGTGCCAGCAGTGAAGGTCAAGAGACCCAGTACTTC. It encodes CASSEGQETQYF.

The chain employs TRBV5-1 and TRBJ2-1; TRBD2 might be the D (7 bases). The CDR3 is 15 residues long. V was shortened by 4 bases and J by 7 bases, with 18 bases between the two germline ends. Germline lookup yields CDR1 SGHRS and CDR2 YFSETQ. DNA of the CDR3: TGCGCCAGCAGCAGAGAGGGGGGGCCGGGTAATGAGCAGTTCTTC. Translated, it gives CASSREGGPGNEQFF.

This rearrangement joins TRBV9 to TRBJ1-3, with a tentative D call TRBD1 (5 bases). The V gene lost 0 bases and the J gene lost 0 bases, with 7 bases spanning the gap. The germline V gene encodes CDR1 SGDLS and CDR2 YYNGEE. There are 15 residues in the CDR3. CDR3 residues: CASSVDGGSGNTIYF. The CDR3 nucleotides read TGTGCCAGCAGCGTAGATGGGGGCTCTGGAAACACCATATATTTT.

The chain carries TRBV20-1 and TRBJ2-2, with unresolved D. This CDR3 region has 13 residues. Trimming shortened V by 3 bases and J by 6 bases, and 11 bases separated the two germline ends. The germline V gene encodes CDR1 DFQATT and CDR2 SNEGSKA (reference sequence). The CDR3 is CSASGVVPGELFF. The DNA for the CDR3 is TGCAGTGCTAGTGGCGTCGTACCCGGGGAGCTGTTTTTT.

V usage is TRBV12-3 or TRBV12-4 and J usage is TRBJ1-1; unclear D gene. This CDR3 spans 13 amino acids. Trimming stripped 3 bases from V and 1 base from J, with 6 bases between. The CDR3, as DNA: TGTGCCAGCAGTTTTCATGGGAACACTGAAGCTTTCTTT. Encoded protein: CASSFHGNTEAFF.

This clonotype was detected once. The V gene is TRBV20-1, the J gene TRBJ1-2; 7 nucleotides line up with TRBD1. This CDR3 region has 15 residues. Germline CDR1 DFQATT, CDR2 SNEGSKA (reference sequence). Trimming took 0 bases from V and 2 from J; bases not matched to a gene: 6. The CDR3 DNA reads TGCAGTGCTAGAGATAGGACAGGTTCGAACTATGGCTACACCTTC. Translated: CSARDRTGSNYGYTF.

V usage is TRBV20-1 and J usage is TRBJ2-7; D possibly corresponds to TRBD2 (6 bases). There are 12 residues in the CDR3. Between the trimmed V and J ends, which lost 3 bases and 1 base, there was a span of 7 bases. Germline V gene sequence: CDR1 DFQATT, CDR2 SNEGSKA (reference sequence). The CDR3 coding sequence is TGCAGTGCTAGGGGGGGTTCCTACGAGCAGTACTTC. Translating it yields CSARGGSYEQYF.

This rearrangement joins TRBV6-2 or TRBV6-3 to TRBJ2-2; D is unresolved. The CDR3 has 13 amino acids. CDR1 MNHEY and CDR2 SVGEGT come from the germline V gene. Trimming left V 3 bases short and J 6 bases short, with 8 bases between. This CDR3 reads CASSYRVSGELFF. The CDR3 nucleotides are TGTGCCAGCAGTTATCGGGTATCCGGGGAGCTGTTTTTT.

The chain employs TRBV4-2 and TRBJ2-1, with TRBD2 identical over 7 bases. The CDR3 has 15 amino acids. Germline CDR1 reads LGHNA; CDR2 reads YNFKEQ. Trimming took 5 bases from V and 4 from J; bases not matched to a gene: 8. In DNA form, the CDR3 reads TGTGCCAGCAGCGTACGGGGGGACCCTTACAATGAGCAGTTCTTC. Translating gives CASSVRGDPYNEQFF.